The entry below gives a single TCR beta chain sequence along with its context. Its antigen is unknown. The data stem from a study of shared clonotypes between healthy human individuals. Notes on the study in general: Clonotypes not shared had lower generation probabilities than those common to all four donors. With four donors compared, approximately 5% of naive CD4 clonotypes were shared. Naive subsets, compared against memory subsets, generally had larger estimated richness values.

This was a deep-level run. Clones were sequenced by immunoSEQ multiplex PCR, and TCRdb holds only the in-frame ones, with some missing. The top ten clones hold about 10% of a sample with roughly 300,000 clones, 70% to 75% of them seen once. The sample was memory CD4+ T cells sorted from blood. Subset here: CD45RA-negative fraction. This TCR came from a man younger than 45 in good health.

CDR3 nucleotide sequence: TGTGCCAGTAGTATTTTTCCGGGCCGATCAGCCCATGAAGCTTTCTTT. It is translated as CASSIFPGRSAHEAFF. The gene calls are TRBV19 and TRBJ1-1; D gene uncertain. The germline CDR1 and CDR2 sequences are LNHDA and SQIVND (reference sequence). The CDR3 has 16 residues. V was trimmed by 3 bases and J by 7 bases, leaving 21 bases between them.